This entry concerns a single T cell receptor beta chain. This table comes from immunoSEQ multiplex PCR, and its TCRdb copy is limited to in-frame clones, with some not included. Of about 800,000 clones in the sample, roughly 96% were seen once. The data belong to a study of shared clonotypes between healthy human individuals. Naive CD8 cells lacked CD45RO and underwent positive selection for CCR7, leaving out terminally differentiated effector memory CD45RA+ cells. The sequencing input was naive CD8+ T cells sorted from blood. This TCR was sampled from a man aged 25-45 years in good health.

This CDR3 reads CASSLAGNYEQYF. The DNA of the CDR3 is TGTGCCAGCAGTTTAGCTGGGAACTACGAGCAGTACTTC. The V call is TRBV27, the J call TRBJ2-7; D remains unclear. Between the trimmed V and J ends, which lost 2 bases and 3 bases, there was a span of 8 bases. The germline V gene has CDR1 MNHEY and CDR2 SMNVEV (reference sequence). The CDR3 sequence is 13 residues long.